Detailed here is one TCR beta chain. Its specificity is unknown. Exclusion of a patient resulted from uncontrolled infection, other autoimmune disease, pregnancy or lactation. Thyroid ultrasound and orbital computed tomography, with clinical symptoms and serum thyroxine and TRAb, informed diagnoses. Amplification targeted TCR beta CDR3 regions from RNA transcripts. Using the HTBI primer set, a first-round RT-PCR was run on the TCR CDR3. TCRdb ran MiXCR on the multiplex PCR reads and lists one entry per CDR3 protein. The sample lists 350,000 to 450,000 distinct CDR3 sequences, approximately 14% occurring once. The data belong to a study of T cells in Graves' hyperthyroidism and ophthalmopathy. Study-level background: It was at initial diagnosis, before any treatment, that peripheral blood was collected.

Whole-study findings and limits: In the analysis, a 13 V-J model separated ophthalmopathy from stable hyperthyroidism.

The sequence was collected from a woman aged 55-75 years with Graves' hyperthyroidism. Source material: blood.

CDR3 sequence (DNA): TGCGCCAGCAGCGGACTAGCGGCAAGGAATGAGCAGTTCTTC. Amino acid sequence: CASSGLAARNEQFF. The rearrangement uses TRBV5-1 and TRBJ2-1, with 10 bases identical to TRBD2. Germline CDR1 is SGHRS and CDR2 is YFSETQ. The CDR3 consists of 14 residues. J gave up 7 bases and V 4 bases, and 5 bases lay outside the gene matches.